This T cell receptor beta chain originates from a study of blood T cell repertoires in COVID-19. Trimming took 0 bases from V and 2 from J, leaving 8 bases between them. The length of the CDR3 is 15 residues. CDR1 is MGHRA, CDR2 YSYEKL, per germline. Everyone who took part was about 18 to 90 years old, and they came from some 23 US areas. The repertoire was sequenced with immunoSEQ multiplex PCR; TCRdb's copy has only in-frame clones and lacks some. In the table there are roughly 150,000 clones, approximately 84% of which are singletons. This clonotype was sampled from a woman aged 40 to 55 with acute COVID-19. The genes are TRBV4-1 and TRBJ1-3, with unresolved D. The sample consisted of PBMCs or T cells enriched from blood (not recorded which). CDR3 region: CASSQDWETGNTIYF. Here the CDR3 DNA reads TGCGCCAGCAGCCAAGATTGGGAGACTGGAAACACCATATATTTT.